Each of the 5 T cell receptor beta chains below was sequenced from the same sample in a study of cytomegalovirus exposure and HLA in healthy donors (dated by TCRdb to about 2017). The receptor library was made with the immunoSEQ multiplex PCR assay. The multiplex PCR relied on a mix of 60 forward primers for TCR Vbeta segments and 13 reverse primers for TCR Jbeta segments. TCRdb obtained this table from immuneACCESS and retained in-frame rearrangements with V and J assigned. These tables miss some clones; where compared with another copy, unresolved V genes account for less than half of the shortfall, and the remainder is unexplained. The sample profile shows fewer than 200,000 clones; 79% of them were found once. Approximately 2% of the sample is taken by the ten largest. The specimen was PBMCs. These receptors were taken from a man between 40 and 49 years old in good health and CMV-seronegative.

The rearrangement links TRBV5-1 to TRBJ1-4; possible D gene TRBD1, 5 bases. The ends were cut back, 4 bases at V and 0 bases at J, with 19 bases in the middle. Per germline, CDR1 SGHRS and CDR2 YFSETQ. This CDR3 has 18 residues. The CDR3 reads CASSADPRRDATNEKLFF. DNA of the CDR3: TGCGCCAGCAGCGCCGACCCCCGCAGGGATGCAACTAATGAAAAACTGTTTTTT.

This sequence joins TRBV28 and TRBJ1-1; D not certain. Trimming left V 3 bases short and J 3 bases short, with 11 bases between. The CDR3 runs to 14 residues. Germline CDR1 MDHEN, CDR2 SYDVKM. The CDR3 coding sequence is TGTGCCAGCAGTTTTGGAGGGAGTGACACTGAAGCTTTCTTT. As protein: CASSFGGSDTEAFF.

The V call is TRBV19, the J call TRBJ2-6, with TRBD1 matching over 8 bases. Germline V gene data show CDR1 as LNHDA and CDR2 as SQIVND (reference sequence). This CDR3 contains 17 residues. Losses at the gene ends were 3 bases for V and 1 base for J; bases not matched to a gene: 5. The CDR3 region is CASSIQGASSGANVLTF. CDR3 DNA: TGTGCCAGTAGTATTCAGGGGGCATCGTCTGGGGCCAACGTCCTGACTTTC.

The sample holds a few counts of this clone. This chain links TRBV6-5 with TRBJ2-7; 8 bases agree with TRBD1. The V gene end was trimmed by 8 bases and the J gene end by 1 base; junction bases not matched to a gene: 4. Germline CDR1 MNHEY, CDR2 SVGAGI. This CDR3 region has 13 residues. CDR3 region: CASGWDRSYEQYF. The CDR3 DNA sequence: TGTGCCAGCGGGTGGGACAGGTCCTACGAGCAGTACTTC.

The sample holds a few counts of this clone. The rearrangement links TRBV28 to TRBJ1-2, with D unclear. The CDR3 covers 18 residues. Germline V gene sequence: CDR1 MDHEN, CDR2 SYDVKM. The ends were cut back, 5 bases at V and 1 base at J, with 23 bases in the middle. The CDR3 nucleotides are TGTGCCAGCAGTCCACTCCTTCGGAGGCCCAAGGATAACTATGGCTACACCTTC. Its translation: CASSPLLRRPKDNYGYTF.